Below are 26 T cell receptor beta chains sequenced from a single sample in a study of T cells in Graves' hyperthyroidism and ophthalmopathy. TCR beta CDR3 regions were amplified from RNA transcripts. In the first-round RT-PCR of the TCR CDR3, the HTBI primer set was used. TCRdb independently ran MiXCR on the multiplex PCR reads; one entry per CDR3 protein. The data show more than 500,000 distinct CDR3 sequences, roughly 16% seen once. Sequencing was performed on blood. The receptor set was obtained from a woman in her twenties or thirties with Graves' hyperthyroidism.

This clonotype was observed many times. CDR3 protein: CASSEGNLGGYTF. As DNA, the CDR3 is TGTGCCAGCAGCGAGGGAAATCTGGGCGGCTACACCTTC. The chain is built from TRBV11-3 and TRBJ1-2; D unclear. This CDR3 region has 13 residues. The germline V gene encodes CDR1 SGHNT and CDR2 YENEEA. Trimming removed 5 bases at V and 8 bases at J, with 15 bases between.

This clonotype has ten or more counts. The chain combines TRBV27 with TRBJ1-6; the match to TRBD1 covers 7 bases. Germline CDR1 reads MNHEY; CDR2 reads SMNVEV (reference sequence). The junction had 5 bases not matched to a gene; V was cut back by 6 bases and J by 3 bases. CDR3 length equals 15 residues. The CDR3 bases are TGTGCCAGCAGGCGGGACAGAGACTATAATTCACCCCTCCACTTT. Its protein is CASRRDRDYNSPLHF.

This clonotype was seen a handful of times. The rearrangement joins TRBV30 to TRBJ1-5; D is uncertain. Germline values: CDR1 GTSNPN, CDR2 SVGIG (reference sequence). The V and J ends lost 3 bases and 3 bases respectively, with 12 bases between them. This CDR3 region has 14 residues. CDR3 coding DNA: TGTGCCTGGAGAGGGTTAAGCGACAATCAGCCCCAGCATTTT. Its protein product is CAWRGLSDNQPQHF.

The rearrangement uses TRBV4-2 and TRBJ2-7; 7 bases are a match to TRBD1. There are 16 residues in the CDR3. Germline assignment: CDR1 LGHNA and CDR2 YNFKEQ. Unmatched junction bases numbered 7, after V lost 0 bases and J lost 2 bases. The CDR3 spells CASSQERVQGPYEQYF. The CDR3 DNA follows: TGTGCCAGCAGCCAAGAGCGTGTACAGGGGCCCTACGAGCAGTACTTC.

This clonotype has at least ten counts. This chain uses TRBV7-9 with TRBJ2-2, with D tentatively TRBD1 (7 bases). This CDR3 spans 17 amino acids. Trimming stripped 5 bases from V and 5 bases from J, with 21 bases between. The germline V gene has CDR1 SEHNR and CDR2 FQNEAQ (reference sequence). The DNA of the CDR3 is TGTGCCAGCAGCCCCCTTATGGGCAGGGGGACTACCGGGGAGCTGTTTTTT. Protein product: CASSPLMGRGTTGELFF.

Concerning this clonotype: A read error may explain this, as a much larger clone is one base away. In DNA form, the CDR3 reads TGCGCCAGCAGCCGGACTCGACAGGGGCGCCGCACAGATACGCAGTATTTT. Its translation: CASSRTRQGRRTDTQYF. The V and J genes are TRBV5-1 and TRBJ2-3; 8 bases map to TRBD1. V was pared by 4 bases and J by 1 base, with 11 bases of the junction left unmatched. Germline CDR1 reads SGHRS; CDR2 reads YFSETQ. CDR3 length: 17 amino acids.

The genes are TRBV4-1 and TRBJ1-3, with 8 bases aligning to TRBD1. Trimming cost V 6 bases and J 2 bases; bases outside gene matches: 6. The germline V gene has CDR1 MGHRA and CDR2 YSYEKL. The CDR3 consists of 15 residues. The chain's CDR3 is CASRQGEPPGNTIYF. CDR3 nucleotide sequence: TGCGCCAGCAGACAGGGGGAACCCCCTGGAAACACCATATATTTT.

This clonotype has ten or more counts. V gene TRBV3-1 combines with J gene TRBJ2-3; TRBD2 matches 7 bases. The V and J ends lost 1 base and 0 bases, in that order; junction bases with no gene match: 10. Germline loops: CDR1 LGHDT, CDR2 YNNKEL (reference sequence). CDR3 length equals 18 residues. CDR3 in amino acids: CASSQGSTASGSTDTQYF. In nucleotides, the CDR3 is TGTGCCAGCAGCCAAGGATCGACGGCTAGCGGTAGCACAGATACGCAGTATTTT.

This clonotype was recorded at least ten times. The chain combines TRBV3-1 with TRBJ2-5; D is undetermined. The CDR3 covers 12 residues. Germline CDR1 reads LGHDT; CDR2 reads YNNKEL (reference sequence). V gave up 4 bases and J gave up 5 bases, with 8 bases separating them. The DNA for the CDR3 is TGTGCCAGCAGCCTAGGGCCGGAGACCCAGTACTTC. Encoded protein: CASSLGPETQYF.

This clonotype has at least ten counts. The CDR3 loop reads CASSLVPRGNNEQFF. The CDR3 DNA is TGTGCCAGCAGTTTGGTTCCTCGCGGTAACAATGAGCAGTTCTTC. This rearrangement joins TRBV28 to TRBJ2-1; D not certain. CDR3 length: 15 amino acids. CDR1 and CDR2 (germline): MDHEN, SYDVKM. V was trimmed by 3 bases and J by 5 bases, leaving 14 bases between them.

The V and J genes are TRBV6-5 and TRBJ2-1; the D is unclear. Germline V gene lookup returns CDR1 MNHEY and CDR2 SVGAGI. Trimming stripped 0 bases from V and 6 bases from J, with 3 bases between. This CDR3 contains 12 residues. The CDR3 sequence is CASSYSSNEQFF. In nucleotides, the CDR3 is TGTGCCAGCAGTTACTCGTCCAATGAGCAGTTCTTC.

This clonotype was seen repeatedly, ten times or more. In DNA, the CDR3 is TGTGCCAGCAGCCCCCGGAAAGACCAAGAGACCCAGTACTTC. Protein product: CASSPRKDQETQYF. This chain connects TRBV7-2 to TRBJ2-5; D unclear. V was trimmed by 5 bases and J by 0 bases, leaving 10 bases between them. This CDR3 has 14 amino acids. The germline V gene encodes CDR1 SGHTA and CDR2 FQGNSA.

This clonotype has more than one count but fewer than ten. The V call is TRBV29-1, the J call TRBJ2-3; 9 bases match TRBD1. CDR3 length equals 13 residues. Unmatched junction bases numbered 7, after V lost 7 bases and J lost 5 bases. Germline-derived CDR1 and CDR2 are SQVTM and ANQGSEA. The CDR3 here is CSARDRAIDTQYF. The CDR3 DNA reads as TGCAGCGCCCGGGACAGGGCGATAGATACGCAGTATTTT.

V and J are TRBV6-1 and TRBJ2-2; D is unclear. CDR1 is MNHNS, CDR2 SASEGT, per germline. V was shortened by 3 bases and J by 1 base, with 9 bases between the two germline ends. The length of the CDR3 is 15 residues. Written as DNA, the CDR3 is TGTGCCAGCAGTGATAACTATCGGAACACCGGGGAGCTGTTTTTT. Translated: CASSDNYRNTGELFF.

A remark on this clonotype: This may stem from a read error, because a much larger clone lies one nucleotide away. This chain uses TRBV11-2 with TRBJ2-1; D may be TRBD2 (6 bases). The CDR3 has 16 residues. V lost 1 base, J lost 2 bases, and 12 bases lay in between. Germline assignment: CDR1 SGHAT and CDR2 FQNNGV. This chain's CDR3 is CASSLGRGAPYNEQFF. CDR3 DNA sequence: TGTGCCAGCAGCTTAGGACGCGGGGCCCCCTACAATGAGCAGTTCTTC.

This clonotype showed up many times. J is TRBJ2-1 and V is TRBV5-1, with 10 bases identical to TRBD2. Germline trimming cut 1 base from V and 8 bases from J; bases unmatched to any gene: 9. CDR3 length: 16 amino acids. The germline V gene encodes CDR1 SGHRS and CDR2 YFSETQ. In nucleotides, the CDR3 is TGCGCCAGCAGCTTGAGGAACTCTAGCGGGAGATATGAGCAGTTCTTC. Amino acid sequence: CASSLRNSSGRYEQFF.

This clonotype occurred many times. J is TRBJ1-1 and V is TRBV4-2, with a weak D call TRBD1 (6 bases). Per germline, CDR1 LGHNA and CDR2 YNFKEQ. This CDR3 is 14 amino acids long. V was shortened by 1 base and J by 4 bases, with 10 bases between the two germline ends. The CDR3 DNA sequence: TGTGCCAGCAGCCAAGGGGGGGCGGGCACTGAAGCTTTCTTT. It yields the protein CASSQGGAGTEAFF.

This clonotype was observed at least ten times. The V and J genes are TRBV9 and TRBJ2-1; 7 bases are a match to TRBD1. CDR3 length: 15 amino acids. Losses at the gene ends were 0 bases for V and 5 bases for J; bases not matched to a gene: 5. Germline lookup yields CDR1 SGDLS and CDR2 YYNGEE. CDR3 nucleotide sequence: TGTGCCAGCAGCGTAGTAGGCAGGGGGAACAATGAGCAGTTCTTC. It is translated as CASSVVGRGNNEQFF.

At least ten counts were recorded for this clonotype. The CDR3 is CASSPSGQPNEKLFF. The CDR3 DNA reads as TGTGCCAGCTCACCGTCGGGACAGCCTAATGAAAAACTGTTTTTT. This rearrangement joins TRBV18 to TRBJ1-4, with 7 bases matching TRBD1. This CDR3 contains 15 residues. V shed 3 bases, J shed 3 bases, and the junction held 4 bases outside the gene matches. Germline loops: CDR1 KGHSH, CDR2 LQKENI.

In its sample, this clonotype was seen a few times. The V and J genes are TRBV18 and TRBJ1-5; 7 positions match TRBD1. V was pared by 2 bases and J by 5 bases, with 6 bases of the junction left unmatched. The CDR3 covers 15 residues. The germline V gene has CDR1 KGHSH and CDR2 LQKENI. The CDR3 DNA reads TGTGCCAGCTCACCAAACAGGGGTAATGATCAGCCCCAGCATTTT. This encodes CASSPNRGNDQPQHF.

This clonotype appeared many times. This sequence joins TRBV18 and TRBJ1-2; 10 nucleotides line up with TRBD1. The V gene's germline CDR1 is KGHSH and CDR2 LQKENI. The CDR3 totals 15 residues. V was clipped by 3 bases and J by 6 bases; unmatched bases: 7. The CDR3 bases are TGTGCCAGCTCACCGGGGACAGGGGAAGGCCATGGCTACACCTTC. Its protein is CASSPGTGEGHGYTF.

The table lists this clonotype with many counts. The chain links TRBV7-8 to TRBJ2-7, with TRBD1 matching 9 bases. This CDR3 spans 16 amino acids. Germline V gene data show CDR1 as SGHVS and CDR2 as FQNEAQ. The ends lost 2 bases at V and 0 bases at J; junction bases unmatched: 5. CDR3 in amino acids: CASSLFGQGSSYEQYF. As DNA, the CDR3 is TGTGCCAGCAGCTTATTCGGACAGGGGAGCTCCTACGAGCAGTACTTC.

This clonotype was seen repeatedly, ten times or more. V gene TRBV10-3 combines with J gene TRBJ2-1; D gene unclear. The CDR3 is 12 residues long. The germline V gene encodes CDR1 ENHRY and CDR2 SYGVKD. V lost 4 bases, J lost 12 bases, and 13 bases lay in between. The CDR3 here is CAISADTVRQFF. The CDR3 DNA is TGTGCCATCAGTGCAGACACGGTGAGGCAGTTCTTC.

This clonotype was counted at least ten times. This chain's CDR3 is CASSYRQNTEAFF. CDR3 nucleotides: TGTGCCAGCAGCTATAGGCAGAACACTGAAGCTTTCTTT. The chain recombines TRBV11-3 with TRBJ1-1, with D hard to call. V lost 4 bases and J 1 base, leaving 7 bases between the germline ends. From germline, CDR1 is SGHNT and CDR2 YENEEA. The CDR3 has 13 residues.

This rearrangement joins TRBV5-6 to TRBJ2-7, with D possibly matching TRBD1 (5 bases). This CDR3 is built from 13 residues. The V gene's germline CDR1 is SGHDT and CDR2 YYEEEE. Trimming stripped 4 bases from V and 3 bases from J, with 11 bases between. The CDR3 coding sequence is TGTGCCAGCAGCCTGGACAATTACTACGAGCAGTACTTC. Its translation: CASSLDNYYEQYF.

This clonotype was picked up a small number of times. The CDR3 region is CASRGTGVTYEQYF. CDR3 bases: TGTGCCAGTAGGGGGACCGGGGTTACCTACGAGCAGTACTTC. The rearrangement uses TRBV19 and TRBJ2-7; D is tentatively TRBD1 or TRBD2 (5 bases each). In germline, CDR1 is LNHDA, CDR2 SQIVND (reference sequence). CDR3 length equals 14 residues. Trimming pared 6 bases from V and 2 bases from J, leaving 14 bases between.